This T cell receptor beta chain was documented in a study of sequential checkpoint blockade in melanoma. The treatment is: randomized to nivolumab then ipilimumab (arm A) or the reverse (arm B). Measured with immunoSEQ multiplex PCR; TCRdb has only the in-frame clones, and not every one. The sample includes more than 10,000 clones, approximately 82% of them seen just once. The CDR3 covers 14 residues. CDR1 is SGHDT, CDR2 YYEEEE, per germline. Germline trimming cut 8 bases from V and 3 bases from J; bases unmatched to any gene: 9. Only a few counts were recorded for this clone. This TCR derives from a human donor with melanoma. The source material was CD8+ T cells sorted from blood (inferred from file names), sampled from a patient given nivolumab and ipilimumab in sequence. J is TRBJ2-7 and V is TRBV5-6; 9 bases map to TRBD1. In DNA, the CDR3 is TGTGCCAGTAACAGGGGGCGTTACGGCTACGAGCAGTACTTC. This gives the protein CASNRGRYGYEQYF.